This T cell receptor beta chain emerged from a study of T cell responses to AZD1222 COVID-19 vaccine. Study-level information: It was second doses at about 4 or about 12 weeks that were pooled. Overall study results and limits: Regions 160-218 and 743-854 dominated among vaccine-associated CD4 TCRs spanning spike. Nearly half of spike-specific TCRs reportedly target unmutated variant regions. Repertoires were obtained only post-peak T cell response.

The table came from immunoSEQ multiplex PCR; TCRdb's copy has only in-frame clones and leaves some out. The sample has about 96,000 clones; about 88% are singletons. Trimming cost V 2 bases and J 4 bases, with 14 bases left between them. This CDR3 is 15 amino acids long. From germline, CDR1 is MNHEY and CDR2 SVGAGI. Concerning this clone itself: Its antigen remains unknown.

This clonotype was sampled from an adult in good health. Specimen: peripheral blood, collected on day 0 of AZD1222 vaccination. The chain links TRBV6-5 to TRBJ1-1; maybe TRBD1 (6 bases). CDR3 in DNA: TGTGCCAGCAGTTACGACCGTAGCAGGGGCACTGAAGCTTTCTTT. It specifies CASSYDRSRGTEAFF.